A single sample is the source of the 17 T cell receptor beta chains below, sequenced in a study of T cell repertoires in aging, cancer and after chemotherapy. Amplification of TCR beta used genomic DNA extracted from peripheral blood. Multiplex touch-down PCR with TRB-A/B primers amplified rearranged V-D-J TRB sequences. TCRdb itself ran the multiplex PCR reads through MiXCR, one entry per CDR3 protein. This sample carries 3,000 to 3,500 distinct CDR3 sequences, 42% of them seen once, and the ten largest clones take less than 7.5%. Specimen: blood. Receptor source: a human donor with a solid tumor.

The rearrangement uses TRBV28 and TRBJ2-5; 13 bases line up with TRBD2. CDR3 length: 16 residues. Germline CDR1 and CDR2: MDHEN and SYDVKM. V shed 6 bases and J 2 bases; nucleotides not matched to a gene: 6. As DNA, the CDR3 is TGTGCCAGCAGAAACGGACTAGCGGGGGAACAAGAGACCCAGTACTTC. It translates to CASRNGLAGEQETQYF.

This chain uses TRBV30 with TRBJ2-1; 10 bases match TRBD2. This CDR3 region has 14 residues. CDR1 is GTSNPN and CDR2 is SVGIG in the germline V gene (reference sequence). V lost 2 bases, J lost 11 bases, and 9 bases stayed unmatched. DNA of the CDR3: TGTGCCTGGAGTATACTAGCGGGAAAGGCTAAGCAGTTCTTC. It is translated as CAWSILAGKAKQFF.

J is TRBJ2-2 and V is TRBV20-1; 10 nucleotides match TRBD1. Germline values: CDR1 DFQATT, CDR2 SNEGSKA (reference sequence). Unmatched junction bases numbered 10, after V lost 5 bases and J lost 4 bases. CDR3 length: 16 residues. The CDR3 loop reads CSAPDRGQSTTGELFF. CDR3 nucleotide sequence: TGCAGTGCTCCTGACAGGGGGCAGTCGACCACCGGGGAGCTGTTTTTT.

This chain joins TRBV5-1 and TRBJ2-7; tentatively, D is TRBD1 (6 bases). Trimming removed 5 bases from V and 7 bases from J, with 16 bases in between. Per the germline V gene, CDR1 is SGHRS and CDR2 is YFSETQ. This CDR3 region has 13 residues. The DNA of the CDR3 is TGCGCCAGCAGACCGCAGGGGCTCCCGGAGCAGTACTTC. It translates to CASRPQGLPEQYF.

The chain carries TRBV10-2 and TRBJ2-3, with TRBD1 as a possible D gene (5 bases). CDR1 and CDR2 from the germline V gene are WSHSY and SAAADI. This CDR3 is built from 14 residues. Trimming took 5 bases from V and 0 from J, leaving 9 bases between them. The CDR3 region is CASSRQSSTDTQYF. DNA of the CDR3: TGCGCCAGCAGTCGACAGTCGAGCACAGATACGCAGTATTTT.

The rearrangement links TRBV7-2 to TRBJ2-1; the match to TRBD2 covers 9 bases. CDR1 is SGHTA, CDR2 FQGNSA, per germline. The V gene end was trimmed by 4 bases and the J gene end by 2 bases; junction bases not matched to a gene: 3. The CDR3 has 15 amino acids. CDR3 sequence reads: CASSSTSGAYNEQFF. CDR3 sequence (DNA): TGTGCCAGCAGCTCGACTAGCGGAGCCTACAATGAGCAGTTCTTC.

The chain employs TRBV12-3 or TRBV12-4 and TRBJ2-5; D is undetermined. This CDR3 has 12 residues. The V end lost 2 bases, the J end lost 5 bases, and 6 bases lay between the germline ends. The CDR3 nucleotides are TGTGCCAGCAGTTTAAAGTTTGAGACCCAGTACTTC. Encoded protein: CASSLKFETQYF.

This chain connects TRBV20-1 to TRBJ2-7, with a possible D match to TRBD1 (6 bases). CDR3 size: 14 residues. The germline V gene has CDR1 DFQATT and CDR2 SNEGSKA (reference sequence). Trimming took off 3 bases at V and 3 bases at J, with 15 bases between the two ends. The CDR3 DNA follows: TGCAGTGCTAGCAACAGGGCTCCTAACTACGAGCAGTACTTC. It encodes CSASNRAPNYEQYF.

CDR3 amino acids: CASSSTRDNKYF. The CDR3 DNA follows: TGTGCCAGCAGCTCCACCCGGGACAACAAGTACTTC. The rearrangement joins TRBV28 to TRBJ2-7; tentatively, D is TRBD1 (6 bases). V was shortened by 6 bases and J by 11 bases, with 17 bases between the two germline ends. CDR3 length: 12 amino acids. Germline-derived CDR1 and CDR2 are MDHEN and SYDVKM.

There are a few counts of this clonotype. The chain links TRBV7-3 to TRBJ2-3, with D unresolved. Germline CDR1 and CDR2: SGHTA and FQGTGA. The CDR3 loop spans 12 amino acids. Trimming removed 3 bases from V and 0 bases from J, with 1 base in between. This chain's CDR3 is CASSLSTDTQYF. Here the CDR3 DNA reads TGTGCCAGCAGCTTGAGCACAGATACGCAGTATTTT.

V is TRBV7-9 and J is TRBJ2-6; 7 bases are shared with TRBD2. Trimming at V came to 5 bases and at J to 3 bases, leaving 7 bases not matched to a gene. CDR1 and CDR2 from the germline V gene are SEHNR and FQNEAQ (reference sequence). CDR3 length equals 16 residues. The CDR3 bases are TGTGCCAGCAGCCCGGGGGGTGTTCTTGGGGCCAACGTCCTGACTTTC. It is translated as CASSPGGVLGANVLTF. Using reference TRBV7-9 and TRBJ2-6 for the parts outside the CDR3, the full variable domain is DTGVSQNPRHKITKRGQNVTFRCDPISEHNRLYWYRQTLGQGPEFLTYFQNEAQLEKSRLLSDRFSAERPKGSFSTLEIQRTEQGDSAMYLCASSPGGVLGANVLTFGAGSRLTVL.

This clonotype is deemed medium-sized (0.01 to 0.1%). V is TRBV6-1 and J is TRBJ2-5; 7 bases fit TRBD2. The junction had 5 bases not matched to a gene; V was cut back by 6 bases and J by 4 bases. Germline lookup yields CDR1 MNHNS and CDR2 SASEGT. This CDR3 spans 13 amino acids. CDR3: CASRESGGETQYF. CDR3 in DNA: TGTGCCAGCAGGGAATCGGGGGGAGAGACCCAGTACTTC.

This clonotype was counted a few times. The chain uses TRBV27 and TRBJ1-2, with D maybe TRBD1 (5 bases). Germline V gives CDR1 MNHEY, CDR2 SMNVEV (reference sequence). The CDR3 has 13 amino acids. V gave up 8 bases and J gave up 7 bases, with 17 bases separating them. In DNA form, the CDR3 reads TGTGCCAGCGCTAGGGCAGGGAATGGTGGCTACACCTTC. This sequence encodes CASARAGNGGYTF.

J is TRBJ1-5 and V is TRBV6-5; no reliable D call. Trimming removed 6 bases at V and 0 bases at J, with 15 bases between. Per germline, CDR1 MNHEY and CDR2 SVGAGI. The CDR3 sequence is 16 residues long. In nucleotides, the CDR3 is TGTGCCAGCAGCCCTAGGGCATCTTATAGCAATCAGCCCCAGCATTTT. Translation: CASSPRASYSNQPQHF.

The gene calls are TRBV6-6 and TRBJ1-6; 7 bases are shared with TRBD1. This CDR3 has 15 residues. V was clipped by 2 bases and J by 6 bases; unmatched bases: 4. Per germline, CDR1 MNHNY and CDR2 SVGAGI (reference sequence). DNA for the CDR3: TGTGCCAGCAGTTACCTGGACAGGCCTAATTCACCCCTCCACTTT. Amino acid sequence: CASSYLDRPNSPLHF.

CDR3 protein: CASSSPTSGRGEQFF. CDR3 DNA: TGTGCCAGCTCATCTCCGACTAGCGGGAGGGGTGAGCAGTTCTTC. The chain uses TRBV18 and TRBJ2-1, with TRBD2 matching over 14 bases. Unmatched junction bases numbered 6, after V lost 5 bases and J lost 9 bases. The CDR3 is 15 amino acids. Germline V gene sequence: CDR1 KGHSH, CDR2 LQKENI.

The chain is built from TRBV11-2 and TRBJ2-2; D perhaps matches TRBD1 (6 bases). CDR1 SGHAT and CDR2 FQNNGV come from the germline V gene. CDR3 length: 15 residues. V dropped 4 bases and J dropped 6 bases, with 15 bases sitting between them. CDR3 sequence reads: CASSYGTYLSGELFF. The DNA of the CDR3 is TGTGCCAGCAGCTACGGGACATACCTCTCCGGGGAGCTGTTTTTT.